The present entry profiles one TCR beta chain with its context. At least ten counts were recorded for this clonotype. The antigen it recognizes is unknown. At one of its ends the junction is not consistent with the germline gene, which may arise from a read error. The data belong to a study of Graves' ophthalmopathy and Graves' hyperthyroidism listed by TCRdb under 2018. Regarding the complete study: Stable hyperthyroidism was defined as no progression to ophthalmopathy within 18 months of follow-up. The independent validation cohort included roughly 19 hyperthyroidism patients plus 17 patients who later progressed from hyperthyroidism to ophthalmopathy. In total, some 140 blood samples were TCR-sequenced: around 42 ophthalmopathy, under 80 hyperthyroidism and some 17 hyperthyroidism-to-ophthalmopathy patients. To tell Graves' ophthalmopathy apart from Graves' hyperthyroidism, and to predict which patients would progress to ophthalmopathy, the study relied on TCR beta repertoire signatures. Following sample collection, hyperthyroidism patients were given methimazole at a starting dose of 30 mg daily, and ophthalmopathy patients were given high-dose intravenous methylprednisolone. To explore V-J signatures distinguishing ophthalmopathy from hyperthyroidism, a discovery set of about 99 patients (around 42 ophthalmopathy, 57 stable hyperthyroidism) was enrolled. In about six hyperthyroidism patients, the T-cell repertoires found in thyroid tissue were compared with those found in blood. Paper-wide results and their limitations: In validation, the model predicted ophthalmopathy progression with less than 71% sensitivity and roughly 72% specificity; more than ten predicted patients were CT-confirmed with GO in a median of approximately six months. Sample size was not predetermined statistically, and investigators were not blinded to group allocation. Most expanded thyroid clonotypes with frequency above 0.001 were also detected in blood, suggesting blood repertoires may reflect the thyroid immune response. In cross-validation, the 13-signature model distinguished ophthalmopathy from stable hyperthyroidism with around 86% sensitivity and approximately 81% specificity, while in the test set the corresponding values were about 80% and 75%.

For repertoire sequencing, the TCR beta CDR3 regions were amplified from RNA transcripts. A first-round RT-PCR used HTBI primers with the Qiagen OneStep RT-PCR kit, followed by a second-round multiplex PCR, size selection and purification. The libraries underwent paired-end sequencing with 100 bp reads on an Illumina HiSeq2000. On the authors' methods: SOAPnuke was used to process the reads, removing any read that contained adapters or uncalled bases, had a mean Phred below 15, or lacked an exact match to the constant primer or identifier. COPE v1.2.5 was used to merge the high-quality paired reads. Unique nucleotide sequences were defined as clonotypes and aligned to IMGT TRB V, D and J references using MiTCR v1.1. Analysis was restricted to V-J combinations with a frequency above 0.0001, which covered 99.2% of repertoires. For each V-J combination, a TCR clonal expansion and chaos score was defined as the ratio of F50 clonal expansion to chaos observed in the TCRdist matrix. Welch's t-statistics and random forest were used to reduce the features to about 14 V-J combinations, which were then used as input to a naive Bayes classifier. The similarity between thyroid and blood repertoires was quantified using the Morisita-Horn index. TCRdb handled the public reads itself, with Q25 trimming in fastp and clone calling in MiXCR, and kept productive beta chains. Rows matching on CDR3 protein sequence are summarized as one entry with the most common DNA and genes. TCRdb's processing, not the authors' own work, is the source of the V and J calls. Within this sample are around 1.1 million distinct CDR3 sequences, with roughly two fifths of them counted one time only. Around 10% of the sample is held by the ten biggest clonotypes.

Including cysteine and phenylalanine, the CDR3 has 13 amino acids. The only DNA kept is the CDR3, 39 bases in frame from the first base. CDR1 and CDR2 were assigned from the germline V gene as ENHRY and SYGVKD. Hyperthyroidism patients were newly diagnosed, with disease duration under 2 months, and aged 18 to 65 years. Patients with other autoimmune diseases, uncontrolled infections, pregnancy or lactation were excluded. Clinical symptoms, serum thyroxine, TRAb, thyroid ultrasound and orbital computed tomography formed the basis of the diagnosis. Trizol reagent was used to extract the total RNA, and its quality was then checked on an Agilent 2100 Bioanalyzer.

Sample: peripheral blood or thyroid tissue (not recorded which). The V and J genes are TRBV10-3 and TRBJ1-5, with 7 bases aligning to TRBD1. This clonotype originated in an adult man with Graves' hyperthyroidism. CDR3 protein: CAISEIGQAWPKF. The DNA reads TGTGCCATCAGTGAAATCGGACAGGCATGGCCCAAATTT.